This passage covers 30 T cell receptor beta chains from one sample sequenced in a study of cytomegalovirus exposure and HLA in healthy donors. PCR amplification relied on 60 Vbeta primers (plus 13 Jbeta primers). Clones were sequenced by immunoSEQ multiplex PCR, and TCRdb holds only the in-frame ones, with some missing. The profile covers roughly 170,000 clones, with around 82% appearing a single time and 1.5% taken by the ten largest. Sequencing was performed on PBMCs. Receptor source: a male donor in good health and CMV-seronegative.

V and J are TRBV7-6 and TRBJ1-2, with D perhaps matching TRBD1 (6 bases). The CDR3 length is 14 residues. Germline CDR1 SGHVS, CDR2 FNYEAQ. Trimming took off 5 bases at V and 6 bases at J, with 16 bases between the two ends. The CDR3 is CASSPNRVEDGYTF. CDR3 DNA sequence: TGTGCCAGCAGCCCCAACAGGGTAGAGGATGGCTACACCTTC.

For this clone: One junction end disagrees with the germline gene, perhaps due to a read error. The chain carries TRBV9 and TRBJ1-3; D gene uncertain. The CDR3 covers 15 residues. Germline loops: CDR1 SGDLS, CDR2 YYNGEE. As DNA, the CDR3 is TGTGCCAGCAGCGTAGGGTCTCCGACTGGGAACACCATATATTTT. Translated, it gives CASSVGSPTGNTIYF.

The chain uses TRBV28 and TRBJ2-1; D gene ambiguous. The germline gives CDR1 MDHEN, CDR2 SYDVKM. The CDR3 runs 13 residues. V was cut by 8 bases and J by 2 bases, with 10 bases left in between. CDR3 region: CASFEVTYNEQFF. In nucleotides, the CDR3 is TGTGCCAGCTTTGAGGTTACCTACAATGAGCAGTTCTTC.

The chain carries TRBV5-4 and TRBJ1-5, with D possibly TRBD1 on 5 matching bases. CDR3 size: 14 residues. V lost 0 bases and J lost 7, with 11 bases in between. Germline lookup yields CDR1 SGHNT and CDR2 YYREEE (reference sequence). The CDR3 DNA reads TGTGCCAGCAGCTTGGGTGGGGCTGGGCAGCCCCAGCATTTT. Its protein is CASSLGGAGQPQHF.

This rearrangement joins TRBV6-6 to TRBJ2-5, with 7 bases identical to TRBD2. CDR1 is MNHNY, CDR2 SVGAGI, per germline (reference sequence). The CDR3 runs to 14 residues. Trimming took 7 bases from V and 2 from J; bases not matched to a gene: 7. CDR3 sequence reads: CASKGPSGQETQYF. As DNA, the CDR3 is TGTGCCAGCAAGGGGCCTAGCGGACAAGAGACCCAGTACTTC.

This sequence joins TRBV7-7 and TRBJ2-2; TRBD2 matches at 7 bases. This CDR3 contains 18 residues. J lost 2 bases, V lost 2 bases, and 11 bases had no gene match. CDR1 and CDR2 from the germline V gene are SSHAT and FNYEAQ (reference sequence). The CDR3 sequence is CASSLHGLEGYNTGELFF. Written as DNA, the CDR3 is TGTGCCAGCAGCTTACATGGACTAGAAGGATATAACACCGGGGAGCTGTTTTTT. The full variable domain, with the rest looked up from reference TRBV7-7 and TRBJ2-2, is GAGVSQSPRYKVTKRGQDVTLRCDPISSHATLYWYQQALGQGPEFLTYFNYEAQPDKSGLPSDRFSAERPEGSISTLTIQRTEQRDSAMYRCASSLHGLEGYNTGELFFGEGSRLTVL.

This clone has a handful of counts. V gene TRBV5-1 combines with J gene TRBJ2-6; D might be TRBD2 (5 bases). The germline V and J ends were trimmed by 4 bases and 1 base, with 6 bases remaining between them. The length of the CDR3 is 14 residues. CDR1 and CDR2 from the germline V gene are SGHRS and YFSETQ. CDR3 bases: TGCGCCAGCAGCCCGGGGTCTGGGGCCAACGTCCTGACTTTC. It encodes CASSPGSGANVLTF.

This chain uses TRBV5-4 with TRBJ2-1; the D gene is possibly TRBD1 (5 bases). This CDR3 has 15 residues. The germline CDR1 and CDR2 sequences are SGHNT and YYREEE (reference sequence). Trimming stripped 2 bases from V and 7 bases from J, with 16 bases between. The DNA for the CDR3 is TGTGCCAGCAGCTTTCGACAGCACACAGTGAATGAGCAGTTCTTC. This sequence encodes CASSFRQHTVNEQFF. Drawing the rest from reference TRBV5-4 and TRBJ2-1, the complete variable domain is ETGVTQSPTHLIKTRGQQVTLRCSSQSGHNTVSWYQQALGQGPQFIFQYYREEENGRGNFPPRFSGLQFPNYSSELNVNALELDDSALYLCASSFRQHTVNEQFFGPGTRLTVL.

This clone came up a few times. DNA of the CDR3: TGTGCCAGCAGTTTGGGAGGGGGATTGATTCGTGGCTACACCTTC. The encoded protein is CASSLGGGLIRGYTF. The rearrangement joins TRBV28 to TRBJ1-2; tentatively, D is TRBD1 (6 bases). V dropped 3 bases and J dropped 7 bases, with 18 bases sitting between them. The CDR3 covers 15 residues. Germline V gene lookup returns CDR1 MDHEN and CDR2 SYDVKM.

This clone was counted between two and nine times. The chain is built from TRBV6-5 and TRBJ2-3; weak D call: TRBD2 (5 bases). The CDR3 consists of 13 residues. The V end was cut by 5 bases, the J end by 6 bases, with 12 bases between. Germline CDR1 reads MNHEY; CDR2 reads SVGAGI. The CDR3 region has the DNA TGTGCCAGCAGTCATGGACTCCTCGATACGCAGTATTTT. It codes for CASSHGLLDTQYF.

This chain connects TRBV10-2 to TRBJ2-7; TRBD1 matches at 7 bases. The J segment lost 5 bases and the V segment lost 6 bases, leaving 10 bases of the junction unmatched. Germline V CDR1 and CDR2: WSHSY, SAAADI. The CDR3 extends over 14 amino acids. The DNA for the CDR3 is TGCGCCAGCAGCAGCGTACAGGGGCACGACGAGCAGTACTTC. This sequence encodes CASSSVQGHDEQYF.

For this clone: Other DNA sequences of this sample code for an identical CDR3. The chain couples TRBV4-2 to TRBJ2-7; TRBD2 matches at 10 bases. This CDR3 region has 16 residues. The V segment lost 5 bases and the J segment 3 bases; nucleotides outside the gene matches: 10. The germline V gene has CDR1 LGHNA and CDR2 YNFKEQ. In nucleotides, the CDR3 is TGTGCCAGCAGCAGATACAGCGGGGGGGCAAACTACGAGCAGTACTTC. It encodes CASSRYSGGANYEQYF.

The chain couples TRBV14 to TRBJ2-5, with 9 bases fitting TRBD1. The germline gives CDR1 SGHDN, CDR2 FVKESK. V was clipped by 4 bases and J by 1 base; unmatched bases: 7. This CDR3 region has 16 residues. The CDR3 loop is CASSLLPGQGQETQYF. In nucleotides, the CDR3 is TGTGCCAGCAGCCTTCTACCGGGACAGGGCCAAGAGACCCAGTACTTC.

This chain links TRBV2 with TRBJ2-7; no firm D call. CDR1 and CDR2 from the germline V gene are SNHLY and FYNNEI. V lost 3 bases and J lost 0, with 12 bases in between. The CDR3 runs 15 residues. In nucleotides, the CDR3 is TGTGCCAGCAGTGATCGCGGCAGCCGCTCCTACGAGCAGTACTTC. The encoded protein is CASSDRGSRSYEQYF.

The chain recombines TRBV18 with TRBJ2-1, with TRBD2 identical over 11 bases. The CDR3 totals 15 residues. The V and J ends lost 6 bases and 3 bases, in that order; junction bases with no gene match: 4. From germline, CDR1 is KGHSH and CDR2 LQKENI. The CDR3 loop is CASSQTSGSYNEQFF. The CDR3 region has the DNA TGTGCCAGCTCGCAAACTAGCGGGAGCTACAATGAGCAGTTCTTC.

This sequence joins TRBV29-1 and TRBJ2-7; 9 nucleotides line up with TRBD1. Trimming at V came to 2 bases and at J to 5 bases, leaving 7 bases not matched to a gene. The CDR3 spans 14 residues. The germline V gene has CDR1 SQVTM and CDR2 ANQGSEA. The CDR3 DNA follows: TGCAGCGTTGAACCCTGGACAGGGGATAACGAGCAGTACTTC. Translation: CSVEPWTGDNEQYF.

The rearrangement joins TRBV10-3 to TRBJ2-7; TRBD1 matches at 8 bases. Trimming cost V 4 bases and J 5 bases; bases outside gene matches: 7. This CDR3 has 14 residues. Germline V gene data show CDR1 as ENHRY and CDR2 as SYGVKD. The CDR3 here is CAISVAGGSDEQYF. CDR3 DNA sequence: TGTGCCATCAGTGTAGCAGGGGGCAGCGACGAGCAGTACTTC.

CDR3 coding DNA: TGTGCTAGTGGTTTGCCCAGACGGGCAGGGACTGGAAACACCATATATTTT. Translating gives CASGLPRRAGTGNTIYF. V usage is TRBV12-5 and J usage is TRBJ1-3; maybe TRBD1 (5 bases). The CDR3 runs 17 residues. Germline CDR1 is LGHNT and CDR2 is FRNRAP. Between the trimmed V and J ends, which lost 2 bases and 2 bases, there was a span of 16 bases.

The rearrangement uses TRBV5-4 and TRBJ1-1, with TRBD1 matching 7 bases. The V gene end was trimmed by 6 bases and the J gene end by 0 bases; junction bases not matched to a gene: 8. The CDR3 has 15 amino acids. From germline, CDR1 is SGHNT and CDR2 YYREEE (reference sequence). The CDR3 protein is CASTRQTGMNTEAFF. In nucleotides, the CDR3 is TGTGCCAGCACCCGACAGACAGGGATGAACACTGAAGCTTTCTTT.

This clone appeared a single time. V gene TRBV28 combines with J gene TRBJ2-7; 12 bases are shared with TRBD1. The CDR3 is 16 amino acids. J lost 2 bases, V lost 5 bases, and 7 bases had no gene match. Germline lookup yields CDR1 MDHEN and CDR2 SYDVKM. The CDR3 reads CASSGTGGADPYEQYF. The CDR3 bases are TGTGCCAGCAGTGGGACAGGGGGCGCGGATCCCTACGAGCAGTACTTC. The variable domain in full, with the rest retrieved from reference TRBV28 and TRBJ2-7, is DVKVTQSSRYLVKRTGEKVFLECVQDMDHENMFWYRQDPGLGLRLIYFSYDVKMKEKGDIPEGYSVSREKKERFSLILESASTNQTSMYLCASSGTGGADPYEQYFGPGTRLTVT.

The chain recombines TRBV30 with TRBJ2-2; possibly TRBD2 for D (7 bases). The germline V gene encodes CDR1 GTSNPN and CDR2 SVGIG (reference sequence). Trimming shortened V by 0 bases and J by 6 bases, and 8 bases separated the two germline ends. The CDR3 loop spans 13 amino acids. The CDR3 DNA reads as TGTGCCTGGAGTGTAGGGGGGGCCGGGGAGCTGTTTTTT. It translates to CAWSVGGAGELFF.

This clone was recorded only once. This chain links TRBV2 with TRBJ1-6, with D possibly matching TRBD1 (5 bases). V was clipped by 6 bases and J by 6 bases, with 12 bases between them. The CDR3 runs to 14 residues. The V gene's germline CDR1 is SNHLY and CDR2 FYNNEI. CDR3 protein: CASRGRQPNSPLHF. CDR3 DNA: TGTGCCAGCAGGGGGCGACAACCTAATTCACCCCTCCACTTT.

The chain links TRBV6-1 to TRBJ2-7; TRBD1 agrees at 11 bases. Germline V gene sequence: CDR1 MNHNS, CDR2 SASEGT. Unmatched junction bases numbered 6, after V lost 6 bases and J lost 5 bases. The CDR3 is 14 residues long. The DNA for the CDR3 is TGTGCCAGCAGATGGGACAGGGGGTTCAACGAGCAGTACTTC. It is translated as CASRWDRGFNEQYF.

This chain links TRBV13 with TRBJ2-7; TRBD1 is a possible D gene (5 bases). The CDR3 loop spans 16 amino acids. From germline, CDR1 is PRHDT and CDR2 FYEKMQ (reference sequence). V lost 5 bases to trimming and J lost 6 bases, with 23 bases between them. CDR3 loop: CASSLSTITGLGEQYF. DNA of the CDR3: TGTGCCAGCAGCCTAAGCACCATAACAGGTCTTGGCGAGCAGTACTTC.

The V and J genes are TRBV28 and TRBJ1-6, with TRBD1 as a possible D gene (5 bases). Germline lookup yields CDR1 MDHEN and CDR2 SYDVKM. Deletions cut 2 bases from V and 4 bases from J, with 15 bases between. The CDR3 spans 17 residues. The CDR3 sequence is CASSLGGGKRYNSPLHF. The DNA for the CDR3 is TGTGCCAGCAGTTTAGGGGGGGGAAAGAGGTATAATTCACCCCTCCACTTT.

This sequence joins TRBV14 and TRBJ2-6; D ambiguous. The CDR3 length is 15 residues. V shed 0 bases and J shed 2 bases, with 5 bases lying between them. The germline gives CDR1 SGHDN, CDR2 FVKESK. The DNA of the CDR3 is TGTGCCAGCAGCCAAGACGGTACTGGGGCCAACGTCCTGACTTTC. This codes for CASSQDGTGANVLTF.

The J gene is TRBJ1-4, the V gene TRBV5-1, with D perhaps TRBD1 (6 bases). V was clipped by 9 bases and J by 5 bases, with 20 bases between them. CDR1 is SGHRS, CDR2 YFSETQ, per germline. The CDR3 is 15 amino acids. The CDR3 reads CATKGGGNLNEKLFF. In nucleotides, the CDR3 is TGCGCCACAAAAGGGGGGGGAAACCTAAATGAAAAACTGTTTTTT.

The rearrangement joins TRBV10-2 to TRBJ2-5, with unresolved D. The CDR3 sequence is 11 residues long. In germline, CDR1 is WSHSY, CDR2 SAAADI. Trimming cost V 8 bases and J 2 bases, with 6 bases left between them. CDR3 coding DNA: TGCGCCAGCGGCTCACAAGAGACCCAGTACTTC. Translation gives CASGSQETQYF.

The chain uses TRBV7-2 and TRBJ2-7; 9 positions match TRBD2. V lost 0 bases, J lost 2 bases, and 11 bases stayed unmatched. This CDR3 is built from 18 residues. Germline CDR1 and CDR2: SGHTA and FQGNSA. DNA for the CDR3: TGTGCCAGCAGCTTAGCGCCTCGTTCTAGCGGGATCGCCTACGAGCAGTACTTC. It specifies CASSLAPRSSGIAYEQYF.

This clone was seen just once. This chain joins TRBV7-2 and TRBJ2-7; possibly TRBD2 for D (5 bases). The CDR3 totals 15 residues. V lost 5 bases to trimming and J lost 2 bases, with 16 bases between them. CDR1 and CDR2 (germline): SGHTA, FQGNSA. This CDR3 reads CASSLITGIPYEQYF. The CDR3 nucleotides are TGTGCCAGCAGCCTGATTACGGGGATCCCCTACGAGCAGTACTTC.